A selection of T cell receptor beta chains follows, all from one sample in a study of human T cells and chemical hapten exposure. TCRdb independently ran MiXCR on the RACE reads; one entry per CDR3 protein. The sample holds a few hundred thousand distinct CDR3 sequences, roughly 5% seen once. The sequencing used whole blood, collected in connection with sensitization to the hapten diphenylcyclopropenone (DPC). The origin of the receptors is a woman in her fifties or sixties with alopecia areata. Some clones in this sample may be carry-over from other donors' samples. The CDR3 runs from the conserved cysteine through the conserved F or W. Each record gives: V gene, J gene, D gene, clone size, CDR3 length, CDR3 protein, CDR3 DNA. D genes are given only for firm matches. Size tells how often a clone was seen (once, few, many) or the class of an expanded clone, and some rows leave it out.

TRBV28,TRBJ2-3,-,-,14,CASSGPGYSDTQYF,TGTGCCAGCAGCGGGCCAGGGTATTCGGATACGCAGTATTTT
TRBV27,TRBJ2-7,-,many,14,CASSSGTSKDEQYF,TGTGCCAGCAGTTCTGGGACTTCGAAGGACGAGCAGTACTTC
TRBV28,TRBJ2-5,-,few,13,CASNRVGEETQYF,TGTGCCAGCAACCGGGTGGGAGAGGAGACCCAGTACTTC
TRBV12-3/TRBV12-4,TRBJ1-6,-,few,15,CASSLGREWISPLHF,TGTGCCAGCAGTCTTGGACGGGAATGGATTTCACCCCTCCACTTT
TRBV29-1,TRBJ2-7,-,-,14,CSVVNRDTLVKQYF,TGCAGCGTTGTTAACCGGGACACCTTAGTGAAGCAGTACTTC
TRBV29-1,TRBJ2-1,TRBD2,-,13,CSGRLAGEYEQFF,TGCAGCGGAAGACTAGCGGGAGAATATGAGCAGTTCTTC
TRBV20-1,TRBJ1-5,TRBD1,few,12,CSARTGIQPQHF,TGCAGTGCTCGGACAGGGATTCAGCCCCAGCATTTT
TRBV7-2,TRBJ2-5,-,many,15,CASSLQGPPPETQYF,TGTGCCAGCAGCTTACAGGGACCCCCACCAGAGACCCAGTACTTC
TRBV9,TRBJ2-2,TRBD1,many,13,CASSVTGTGELFF,TGTGCCAGCAGCGTGACAGGGACCGGGGAGCTGTTTTTT
TRBV13,TRBJ2-7,-,many,12,CASSLGAYEQYF,TGTGCCAGCAGCTTAGGGGCCTACGAGCAGTACTTC
TRBV29-1,TRBJ2-5,-,-,11,CSVGVSETQYF,TGCAGCGTAGGGGTTTCAGAGACCCAGTACTTC
TRBV30,TRBJ2-7,-,many,12,CAWSVSSYEQYF,TGTGCCTGGAGTGTTAGCTCCTACGAGCAGTACTTC
TRBV15,TRBJ2-1,-,many,17,CATSRDQIRQGLNEQFF,TGTGCCACCAGCAGAGATCAAATCCGGCAGGGTTTGAATGAGCAGTTCTTC
TRBV3-1,TRBJ2-1,-,many,15,CASSQGTASVNEQFF,TGTGCCAGCAGCCAAGGAACCGCTAGCGTCAATGAGCAGTTCTTC
TRBV5-1,TRBJ2-6,-,many,20,CASRPSLRQGHLPGANVLTF,TGCGCCAGCAGGCCTAGCCTTCGGCAGGGGCACCTCCCTGGGGCCAACGTCCTGACTTTC
TRBV9,TRBJ1-5,-,few,15,CASSPSGGAGQPQHF,TGTGCCAGCAGCCCGAGCGGGGGGGCGGGACAGCCCCAGCATTTT
TRBV12-3/TRBV12-4,TRBJ1-5,TRBD1,few,14,CASSSQTGRQPQHF,TGTGCCAGCAGTTCCCAGACAGGGAGACAGCCCCAGCATTTT
TRBV7-9,TRBJ1-5,-,many,15,CASSLGAGSNQPQHF,TGTGCCAGCAGCTTAGGGGCAGGTAGCAATCAGCCCCAGCATTTT
TRBV28,TRBJ1-5,-,many,15,CASEPGPTSNQPQHF,TGTGCCAGCGAGCCGGGACCGACTAGCAATCAGCCCCAGCATTTT
TRBV7-7,TRBJ1-1,-,many,13,CASSFAVTTEAFF,TGTGCCAGCAGCTTTGCGGTAACCACTGAAGCTTTCTTT
TRBV7-6,TRBJ2-3,TRBD2,many,15,CASSAPGGRGDTQYF,TGTGCCAGCAGCGCGCCGGGGGGGCGGGGAGATACGCAGTATTTT
TRBV6-2/TRBV6-3,TRBJ2-1,TRBD2,many,15,CASSGSGISYNEQFF,TGTGCCAGCAGTGGTAGCGGGATAAGCTACAATGAGCAGTTCTTC
TRBV7-2,TRBJ1-1,-,many,14,CASSPPARNTEAFF,TGTGCCAGCAGCCCCCCGGCAAGAAACACTGAAGCTTTCTTT
TRBV30,TRBJ2-5,TRBD1,few,13,CAWRVRGHETQYF,TGTGCCTGGAGAGTCAGGGGGCACGAGACCCAGTACTTC
TRBV12-3/TRBV12-4,TRBJ2-2,-,many,14,CASSLSGDTGELFF,TGTGCCAGCAGTTTATCTGGGGACACCGGGGAGCTGTTTTTT
TRBV20-1,TRBJ1-1,-,many,13,CSAGTELNTEAFF,TGCAGTGCTGGGACGGAACTGAACACTGAAGCTTTCTTT
TRBV6-5,TRBJ2-7,-,many,15,CASSYSKPLTYEQYF,TGTGCCAGCAGTTACTCAAAGCCCCTTACCTACGAGCAGTACTTC
TRBV4-3,TRBJ1-2,-,few,15,CASSQDIGQANGYTF,TGCGCCAGCAGCCAAGATATCGGCCAGGCGAATGGCTACACCTTC
TRBV18,TRBJ1-2,-,few,13,CASSPDPSHGYTF,TGTGCCAGCTCACCTGATCCGTCTCATGGCTACACCTTC
TRBV5-1,TRBJ2-7,TRBD1,many,16,CASSSVGTGFAYEQYF,TGCGCCAGCAGCTCTGTCGGGACAGGGTTCGCCTACGAGCAGTACTTC
TRBV5-5,TRBJ1-2,-,-,15,CASSFSGTANYGYTF,TGTGCCAGCAGCTTTTCCGGGACGGCGAACTATGGCTACACCTTC
TRBV27,TRBJ2-3,TRBD1,few,15,CASSPQGTLTDTQYF,TGTGCCAGCAGTCCACAGGGGACCCTCACAGATACGCAGTATTTT
TRBV9,TRBJ1-1,-,many,11,CASGSKTEAFF,TGTGCCAGCGGGAGCAAGACTGAAGCTTTCTTT
TRBV28,TRBJ1-1,-,-,16,CASTSPGWDGNTEAFF,TGTGCCAGCACCTCCCCGGGGTGGGATGGGAACACTGAAGCTTTCTTT
TRBV5-4,TRBJ1-1,-,few,16,CASSSLTGNMNTEAFF,TGTGCCAGCAGCTCGTTGACAGGTAATATGAACACTGAAGCTTTCTTT
TRBV20-1,TRBJ2-1,TRBD2,many,16,CSAWGQGLAVYNEQFF,TGCAGTGCTTGGGGGCAGGGACTAGCGGTGTACAATGAGCAGTTCTTC
TRBV10-3,TRBJ2-5,-,many,13,CAIKPDSQETQYF,TGTGCCATCAAACCAGACAGCCAAGAGACCCAGTACTTC
TRBV9,TRBJ2-7,TRBD1,many,14,CASSLRDRTFEQYF,TGTGCCAGCAGCCTCCGGGACAGGACCTTCGAGCAGTACTTC
TRBV19,TRBJ2-6,TRBD1,many,17,CASKRGQGLSGANVLTF,TGTGCCAGCAAGCGGGGACAGGGGCTCTCTGGGGCCAACGTCCTGACTTTC
TRBV6-6,TRBJ1-6,TRBD1,many,13,CASSRGGDSPLHF,TGTGCCAGCTCCAGGGGGGGTGATTCACCCCTCCACTTT
TRBV28,TRBJ1-2,-,many,12,CASSESVGGYTF,TGTGCCAGCAGCGAATCAGTAGGAGGCTACACCTTC
TRBV20-1,TRBJ2-4,TRBD2,-,15,CSARGRDYSKNIQYF,TGCAGTGCTAGAGGAAGGGACTACTCCAAAAACATTCAGTACTTC
TRBV20-1,TRBJ2-4,-,few,13,CSASGAPKNIQYF,TGCAGTGCTAGCGGGGCCCCCAAAAACATTCAGTACTTC
TRBV7-9,TRBJ2-7,-,many,12,CASSTMTYEQYF,TGTGCCAGCAGTACCATGACCTACGAGCAGTACTTC
TRBV11-2,TRBJ1-3,TRBD1,-,16,CASRLAGGSSGNTIYF,TGTGCCAGCAGACTGGCAGGGGGGTCCTCTGGAAACACCATATATTTT
TRBV20-1,TRBJ2-1,TRBD1,many,15,CSARDRDRGRNEQFF,TGCAGTGCTAGAGACCGGGACAGGGGGCGCAATGAGCAGTTCTTC
TRBV12-3/TRBV12-4,TRBJ2-2,TRBD1,many,20,CASSPLSEDRGLPNTGELFF,TGTGCCAGCAGTCCCCTCTCCGAAGACAGGGGCCTACCGAACACCGGGGAGCTGTTTTTT
TRBV18,TRBJ2-5,-,-,14,CASSPQNNQETQYF,TGTGCCAGCTCACCACAGAACAACCAAGAGACCCAGTACTTC
TRBV29-1,TRBJ2-7,TRBD2,-,15,CSVEDLKGLGGEQYF,TGCAGCGTTGAAGATCTTAAGGGACTAGGTGGCGAGCAGTACTTC
TRBV20-1,TRBJ1-1,TRBD1,few,13,CSAPPTGGPEAFF,TGCAGTGCCCCTCCCACAGGGGGGCCTGAAGCTTTCTTT
TRBV6-2/TRBV6-3,TRBJ2-5,-,-,14,CASSRGQFQETQYF,TGTGCCAGCAGCCGCGGACAGTTTCAAGAGACCCAGTACTTC
TRBV7-2,TRBJ1-2,TRBD1,many,14,CASSPTGDERGYTF,TGTGCCAGCAGCCCGACAGGGGATGAGCGTGGCTACACCTTC
TRBV6-1,TRBJ2-7,-,-,14,CASSEYGGRYEQYF,TGTGCCAGCAGTGAATACGGGGGCCGCTACGAGCAGTACTTC
TRBV24-1,TRBJ2-2,-,many,14,CATSDHGGTGELFF,TGTGCCACCAGTGATCACGGTGGGACCGGGGAGCTGTTTTTT
TRBV9,TRBJ1-5,-,many,13,CASSVGEGQPQHF,TGTGCCAGCAGCGTAGGGGAAGGCCAGCCCCAGCATTTT
TRBV12-3/TRBV12-4,TRBJ2-3,-,few,15,CASSYGTDSTDTQYF,TGTGCCAGCAGCTACGGGACCGATAGCACAGATACGCAGTATTTT
TRBV19,TRBJ2-5,TRBD1,many,14,CASSMDRGRETQYF,TGTGCCAGTAGTATGGACAGGGGACGGGAGACCCAGTACTTC
TRBV23-1,TRBJ2-7,TRBD2,many,17,CASSQGLLAHLADEQYF,TGCGCCAGCAGTCAAGGGCTACTAGCTCACCTAGCGGACGAGCAGTACTTC
TRBV2,TRBJ2-5,TRBD1,few,15,CASRAGTGLVETQYF,TGTGCCAGCAGGGCCGGGACAGGGCTTGTAGAGACCCAGTACTTC
TRBV27,TRBJ2-5,-,many,15,CASSPFLTGLETQYF,TGTGCCAGCAGTCCCTTTCTTACAGGGCTGGAGACCCAGTACTTC